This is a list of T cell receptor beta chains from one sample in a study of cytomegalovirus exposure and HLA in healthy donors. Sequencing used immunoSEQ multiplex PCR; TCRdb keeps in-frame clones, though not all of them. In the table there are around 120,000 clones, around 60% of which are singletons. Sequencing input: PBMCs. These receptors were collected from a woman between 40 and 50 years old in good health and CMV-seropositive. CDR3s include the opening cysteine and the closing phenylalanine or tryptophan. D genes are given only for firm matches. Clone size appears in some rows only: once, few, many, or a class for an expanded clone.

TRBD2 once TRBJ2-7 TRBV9 TGTGCCAGCAGCGCCCGAGGGGGGGGACTAGCGGGAGACGAGCAGTACTTC CASSARGGGLAGDEQYF
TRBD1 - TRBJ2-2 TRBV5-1 TGCGCCAGCAGCCAGGACAGGGTCGGGGAGCTGTTTTTT CASSQDRVGELFF
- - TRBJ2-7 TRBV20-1 TGCAGTGTCGAACCCGTGGCCAGGCAGTACTTC CSVEPVARQYF
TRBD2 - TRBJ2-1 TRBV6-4 TGTGCCAGCAGTGACTCGGGGCGCCGCACCCGGGGGGGCAATGAGCAGTTCTTC CASSDSGRRTRGGNEQFF
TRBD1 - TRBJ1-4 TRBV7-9 TGTGCCAGCAGCCCCGGACAGGGGGCCTCTGAAAAACTGTTTTTT CASSPGQGASEKLFF
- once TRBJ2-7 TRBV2 TGTGCCAGCAGTACTACCTCGGCTTACGAGCAGTACTTC CASSTTSAYEQYF
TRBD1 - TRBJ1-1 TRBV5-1 TGCGCCAGCAGCTTGGCGCCAGGGGGCACTGAAGCTTTCTTT CASSLAPGGTEAFF
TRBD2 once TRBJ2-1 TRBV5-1 TGCGCCAGCAGCTTGGCTAGCGGGAGAGGTAATGAGCAGTTCTTC CASSLASGRGNEQFF
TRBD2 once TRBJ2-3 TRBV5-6 TGTGCCAGCAGCTTAGGGTTGACTAGCGGGAGAGATACGCAGTATTTT CASSLGLTSGRDTQYF
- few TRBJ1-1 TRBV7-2 TGTGCCAGCAGATCTGACATGAACACTGAAGCTTTCTTT CASRSDMNTEAFF
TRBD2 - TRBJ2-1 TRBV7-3 TGTGCCAGCAGCCCCAATAGGGCTAGCGGGAGTACGAATGAGCAGTTCTTC CASSPNRASGSTNEQFF
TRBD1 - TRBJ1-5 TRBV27 TGTGCCAGCAGTCCGGACAGGGGGCGAGATCAGCCCCAGCATTTT CASSPDRGRDQPQHF
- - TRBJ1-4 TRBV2 TGTGCCAGCAGTGCGACAGGCGCCATTAATGAAAAACTGTTTTTT CASSATGAINEKLFF
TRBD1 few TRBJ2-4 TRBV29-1 TGCAGCGTTGAACTGGACAGGGGCATTCAGTACTTC CSVELDRGIQYF
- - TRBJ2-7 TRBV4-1 TGCGCCAGCAGCCAAGGACAGACCTACGAGCAGTACTTC CASSQGQTYEQYF
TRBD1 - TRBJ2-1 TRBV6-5 TGTGCCAGCTCGCGGACAGGGCAGCAGTTCTTC CASSRTGQQFF
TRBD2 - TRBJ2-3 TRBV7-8 TGTGCCGGCCACGGGACTAGCGGGCCAGATACGCAGTATTTT CAGHGTSGPDTQYF
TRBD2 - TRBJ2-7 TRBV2 TGTGCCAGCAGGAAACCGGGACTAGCGGGAGAGGCGCCCTACGAGCAGTACTTC CASRKPGLAGEAPYEQYF
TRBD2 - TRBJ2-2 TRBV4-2 TGTGCCAGCAGCCACTCAGGAGCGGGAGGGCCTACCGGGGAGCTGTTTTTT CASSHSGAGGPTGELFF
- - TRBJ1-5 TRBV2 TGTGCCAGCAGTGACAGGGAGGGCAATCAGCCCCAGCATTTT CASSDREGNQPQHF
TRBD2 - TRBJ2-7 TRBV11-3 TGTGCCAGCAGCTTATTAGCGGGAGATGTCGAGCAGTACTTC CASSLLAGDVEQYF
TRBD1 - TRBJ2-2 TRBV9 TGTGCCAGCAGCTCGACAGGGGGCGGGACCGGGGAGCTGTTTTTT CASSSTGGGTGELFF
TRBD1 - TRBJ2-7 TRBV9 TGTGCCAGCAGCGTAGGGGACAGGACCACCTACGAGCAGTACTTC CASSVGDRTTYEQYF
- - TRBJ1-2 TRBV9 TGTGCCAGCAGCGCCTATCTCGGGGGAAAGGAGACTAACTATGGCTACACCTTC CASSAYLGGKETNYGYTF
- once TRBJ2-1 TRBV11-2 TGTGCCAGCAGCTTAGGCTATTCCAATGAGCAGTTCTTC CASSLGYSNEQFF
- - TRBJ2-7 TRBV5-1 TGCGCCAGCAGCATCGGGGAAGCGCACGACGAGCAGTACTTC CASSIGEAHDEQYF
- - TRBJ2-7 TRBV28 TGTGCCACCCTCCAGGGTAACTACGAGCAGTACTTC CATLQGNYEQYF
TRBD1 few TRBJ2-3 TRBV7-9 TGTGCCAGCAGGCCCGGGACAGGGATACCTAATACGCAGTATTTT CASRPGTGIPNTQYF
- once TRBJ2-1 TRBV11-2 TGTGCCAGCCTTCTCTCGGGGGAGGATGAGCAGTTCTTC CASLLSGEDEQFF
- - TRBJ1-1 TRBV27 TGTGCCAGCAGGAACAAGGGGGGAGGGGGCACTGAAGCTTTCTTT CASRNKGGGGTEAFF
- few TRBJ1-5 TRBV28 TGTGCCAGCAGTCCCCTGGCAGGGTACAATCAGCCCCAGCATTTT CASSPLAGYNQPQHF
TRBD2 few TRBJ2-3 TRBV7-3 TGTGCCAGCAGCTCACTAGCGGGATTCACAGATACGCAGTATTTT CASSSLAGFTDTQYF
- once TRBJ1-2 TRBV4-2 TGTGCCAGCAGCCAAGAAGGTATCGCGGGGAATGGCTACACCTTC CASSQEGIAGNGYTF
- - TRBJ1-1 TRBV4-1 TGCGCCAGCAGCCAAGGACAGGTCACTGAAGCTTTCTTT CASSQGQVTEAFF
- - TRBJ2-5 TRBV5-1 TGCGCCAGCAGCTTTTTAGCGAGACTTACCTCCGGGGAGACCCAGTACTTC CASSFLARLTSGETQYF
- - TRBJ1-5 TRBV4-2 TGTGCCAGCAGCGGGACTAACCCATCTAATCAGCCCCAGCATTTT CASSGTNPSNQPQHF
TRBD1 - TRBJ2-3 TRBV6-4 TGTGCCAGCAGTGCGGGACAGCCCTTAGGAGATACGCAGTATTTT CASSAGQPLGDTQYF
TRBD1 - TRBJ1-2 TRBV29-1 TGCAGCGTTGACTTCCCCGGGACAGGGCCAACTTATGGCTACACCTTC CSVDFPGTGPTYGYTF
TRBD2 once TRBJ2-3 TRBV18 TGTGCCAGCTCTTCGACTAGCGGGGATACAGATACGCAGTATTTT CASSSTSGDTDTQYF
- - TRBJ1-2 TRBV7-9 TGTGCCAGCAGCTCGGGATTTACGGTCCCGGACGATGGCTACACCTTC CASSSGFTVPDDGYTF
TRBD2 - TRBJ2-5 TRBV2 TGTGCCAGCAGTCCGCGGGGGGCGGTCCAAGAGACCCAGTACTTC CASSPRGAVQETQYF
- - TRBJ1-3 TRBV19 TGTGCCAGTAGTCCGGGACACTTGTTCGGAAACACCATATATTTT CASSPGHLFGNTIYF